A selection of T cell receptor beta chains follows, all from one sample in a study of T cell responses to AZD1222 COVID-19 vaccine. Libraries were prepared by immunoSEQ multiplex PCR; TCRdb keeps only in-frame clonotypes and omits some of them. The sample shows some 85,000 clones, about nine tenths of them seen only once. The sample was peripheral blood, taken on day 0 of AZD1222 vaccination. The source of these receptors is an adult in good health. Each CDR3 is given with its conserved first and last residue. Fields, in order: J gene, V gene, D gene, clone size, CDR3 DNA, CDR3 protein. The D gene is left open where the match is weak. The listing skips clone size in some rows; elsewhere it reads once, few, many or a size class.

J: TRBJ1-6
V: TRBV18
D: NA
size: NA
DNA: TGTGCCAGCTCACCTAGAGCAGACTCTCTTAATTCACCCCTCCACTTT
CDR3: CASSPRADSLNSPLHF

J: TRBJ2-2
V: TRBV6-5
D: NA
size: NA
DNA: TGTGCCAGCAGCCCGAACACCGGGGAGCTGTTTTTT
CDR3: CASSPNTGELFF

J: TRBJ2-7
V: TRBV12-5
D: NA
size: NA
DNA: TGTGCTAGTGGTTTGGTACTTAGGGGATCCTACGAGCAGTACTTC
CDR3: CASGLVLRGSYEQYF

J: TRBJ2-5
V: TRBV14
D: NA
size: NA
DNA: TGTGCCAGCAGTCCCAGACACCAAGAGACCCAGTACTTC
CDR3: CASSPRHQETQYF

J: TRBJ1-5
V: TRBV6-4
D: NA
size: NA
DNA: TGTGCCAGAAGTGCGTTCGGCCTCGCTTATAGCAATCAGCCCCAGCATTTT
CDR3: CARSAFGLAYSNQPQHF

J: TRBJ2-7
V: TRBV12-3/TRBV12-4
D: NA
size: NA
DNA: TGTGCCAGCAGTTTGGGGGTCGGGTGGCAGTACTTC
CDR3: CASSLGVGWQYF

J: TRBJ1-4
V: TRBV4-3
D: NA
size: NA
DNA: TGCGCCAGCAGCCAAGAAGGGGGGCGGTCTGAAAAACTGTTTTTT
CDR3: CASSQEGGRSEKLFF

J: TRBJ1-6
V: TRBV5-4
D: NA
size: NA
DNA: TGTGCCAGCAGCCGCGGACAAAGAAGCCGAGTAGATTCACCCCTCCACTTT
CDR3: CASSRGQRSRVDSPLHF

J: TRBJ1-4
V: TRBV9
D: TRBD1
size: NA
DNA: TGTGCCAGCAGCGTAGCTTCAGGGGGGAATGAAAAACTGTTTTTT
CDR3: CASSVASGGNEKLFF

J: TRBJ2-1
V: TRBV11-1
D: TRBD2
size: NA
DNA: TGTGCCAGCAGCTTCCGACTAGCGCGAGGGGATGAGCAGTTCTTC
CDR3: CASSFRLARGDEQFF

J: TRBJ1-1
V: TRBV29-1
D: TRBD1
size: NA
DNA: TGCAGCGTTGGACAGGGGCCGAACACTGAAGCTTTCTTT
CDR3: CSVGQGPNTEAFF

J: TRBJ1-2
V: TRBV6-5
D: TRBD1
size: NA
DNA: TGTGCCAGCACCGGGACAGGGGATGGCTACACCTTC
CDR3: CASTGTGDGYTF

J: TRBJ1-5
V: TRBV2
D: NA
size: NA
DNA: TGTGCCAGCAGTGTTTACGGGACTTATAGCAATCAGCCCCAGCATTTT
CDR3: CASSVYGTYSNQPQHF

J: TRBJ2-2
V: TRBV2
D: TRBD2
size: NA
DNA: TGTGCCAGCACCCAACTAACTAGCGGAGGTACCGGGGAGCTGTTTTTT
CDR3: CASTQLTSGGTGELFF

J: TRBJ2-7
V: TRBV11-3
D: NA
size: NA
DNA: TGTGCCAGCAGCTCCAACCAGATCTACGAGCAGTACTTC
CDR3: CASSSNQIYEQYF

J: TRBJ2-1
V: TRBV4-2
D: NA
size: NA
DNA: TGTGCCAGCAGCCAAGATATCGGCAGGAAATCCTACAATGAGCAGTTCTTC
CDR3: CASSQDIGRKSYNEQFF

J: TRBJ2-1
V: TRBV28
D: NA
size: NA
DNA: TGTGCCAGCAGTTTGGGCCAGGAATGGCACAATGAGCAGTTCTTC
CDR3: CASSLGQEWHNEQFF

J: TRBJ1-2
V: TRBV10-3
D: NA
size: NA
DNA: TGTGCCATCAGTGCTGGGGCAGTCCTCTATGGCTACACCTTC
CDR3: CAISAGAVLYGYTF

J: TRBJ2-5
V: TRBV9
D: NA
size: few
DNA: TGTGCCAGCAGCGAAATTCAAGAGACCCAGTACTTC
CDR3: CASSEIQETQYF

J: TRBJ1-1
V: TRBV5-1
D: NA
size: NA
DNA: TGCGCCAGCAGCTTGGAACAGGCGGAGGGCACTGAAGCTTTCTTT
CDR3: CASSLEQAEGTEAFF

J: TRBJ2-1
V: TRBV19
D: TRBD2
size: NA
DNA: TGTGCCAGTAGTGGAGGAGCGGGAGGGCGATTCTTC
CDR3: CASSGGAGGRFF

J: TRBJ2-2
V: TRBV7-3
D: NA
size: NA
DNA: TGTGCCAGCAGCTTAACGGGGGTGAACACCGGGGAGCTGTTTTTT
CDR3: CASSLTGVNTGELFF